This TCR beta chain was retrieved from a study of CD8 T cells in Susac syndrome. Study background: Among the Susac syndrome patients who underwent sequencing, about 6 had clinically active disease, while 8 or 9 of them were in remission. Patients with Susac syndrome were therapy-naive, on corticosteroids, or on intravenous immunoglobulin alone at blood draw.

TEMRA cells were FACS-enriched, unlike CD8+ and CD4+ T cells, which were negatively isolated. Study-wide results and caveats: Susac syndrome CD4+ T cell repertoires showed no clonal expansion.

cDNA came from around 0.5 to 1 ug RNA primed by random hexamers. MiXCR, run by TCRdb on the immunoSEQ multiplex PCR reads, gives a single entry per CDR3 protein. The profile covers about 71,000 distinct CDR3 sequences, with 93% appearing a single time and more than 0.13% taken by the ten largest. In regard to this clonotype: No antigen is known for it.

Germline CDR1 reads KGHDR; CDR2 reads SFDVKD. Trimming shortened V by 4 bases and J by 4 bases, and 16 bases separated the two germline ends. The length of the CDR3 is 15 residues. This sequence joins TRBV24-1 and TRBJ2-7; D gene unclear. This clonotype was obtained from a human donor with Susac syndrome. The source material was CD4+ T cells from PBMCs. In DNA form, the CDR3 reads TGTGCCACCAGTGACCCGACAAAGGCAGGTTACGAGCAGTACTTC. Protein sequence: CATSDPTKAGYEQYF.